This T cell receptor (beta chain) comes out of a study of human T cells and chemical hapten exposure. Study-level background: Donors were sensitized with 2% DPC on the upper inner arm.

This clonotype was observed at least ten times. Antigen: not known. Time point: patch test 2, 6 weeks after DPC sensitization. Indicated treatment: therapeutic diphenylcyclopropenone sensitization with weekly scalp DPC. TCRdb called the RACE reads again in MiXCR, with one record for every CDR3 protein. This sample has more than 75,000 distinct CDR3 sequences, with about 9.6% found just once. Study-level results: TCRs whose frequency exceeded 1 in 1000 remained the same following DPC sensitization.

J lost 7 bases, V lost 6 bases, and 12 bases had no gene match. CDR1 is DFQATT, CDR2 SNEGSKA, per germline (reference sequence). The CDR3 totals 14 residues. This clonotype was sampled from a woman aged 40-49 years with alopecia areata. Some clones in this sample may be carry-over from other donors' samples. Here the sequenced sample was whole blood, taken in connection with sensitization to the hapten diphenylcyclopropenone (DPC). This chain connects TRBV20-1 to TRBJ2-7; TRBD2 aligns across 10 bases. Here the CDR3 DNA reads TGCAGTGCCACCCCGACTAGCGGGCTTTTTGAGCAGTACTTC. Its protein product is CSATPTSGLFEQYF.